A selection of T cell receptor beta chains follows, all from one sample in a study of blood T cells in healthy people across ages. TCRdb analysed the 5' RACE reads with MiXCR anew, one entry per CDR3 protein. The sample lists around 690,000 distinct CDR3 sequences, about 54% seen once, with 30% to 40% in the top ten. Sequenced: blood. These receptors all stem from a man in his sixties in good health. The CDR3 runs from the conserved cysteine through the conserved F or W. The order of the fields is CDR3 length, J gene, D gene, V gene, clone size, CDR3 protein, CDR3 DNA. D genes are given only for firm matches. The size entry is marked missing in some rows and otherwise reads once, few, many or a size class.

13 | TRBJ2-7 | TRBD2 | TRBV20-1 | few | CSLALAGGNEQYF | TGCAGTTTAGCCCTAGCGGGGGGGAATGAGCAGTACTTC
15 | TRBJ1-5 | TRBD1 | TRBV7-2 | - | CASSIGQGGAQPQHF | TGTGCCAGCAGCATCGGACAGGGGGGAGCTCAGCCCCAGCATTTT
14 | TRBJ2-7 | - | TRBV7-6 | - | CASSFGGGADEQYF | TGTGCCAGCAGCTTTGGCGGTGGGGCGGACGAGCAGTACTTC
16 | TRBJ2-3 | - | TRBV6-6 | once | CASSSPLGRGTHTQYF | TGTGCCAGCAGTTCCCCGTTGGGGAGGGGGACCCATACGCAGTATTTT
16 | TRBJ2-1 | TRBD2 | TRBV4-1 | - | CASSQGAGASYNEQFF | TGCGCCAGCAGCCAAGGAGCGGGGGCCTCCTACAATGAGCAGTTCTTC
14 | TRBJ1-2 | - | TRBV6-4 | - | CASSDGPSNYGYTF | TGTGCCAGCAGTGACGGGCCCTCTAACTATGGCTACACCTTC
14 | TRBJ2-1 | TRBD1 | TRBV24-1 | - | CATSDLRTGLEQFF | TGTGCCACCAGTGACCTTAGGACAGGCCTAGAGCAGTTCTTC
16 | TRBJ2-5 | - | TRBV21-1 | - | CASSKERRGTVETQYF | TGTGCCAGCAGCAAAGAGCGGAGGGGCACTGTGGAGACCCAGTACTTC
17 | TRBJ2-1 | TRBD2 | TRBV4-1 | once | CASSQGVGTSPLNEQFF | TGCGCCAGCAGCCAAGGGGTGGGGACTAGCCCCCTGAATGAGCAGTTCTTC
15 | TRBJ2-7 | - | TRBV7-9 | - | CASSSTQARAYEQYF | TGTGCCAGCAGCTCAACTCAAGCAAGAGCCTACGAGCAGTACTTC
15 | TRBJ2-7 | - | TRBV24-1 | - | CATSDLLTNSYEQYF | TGTGCCACCAGTGATTTGCTGACGAACTCCTACGAGCAGTACTTC
15 | TRBJ1-1 | TRBD1 | TRBV12-3/TRBV12-4 | - | CASSADRGPNTEAFF | TGTGCCAGCAGTGCAGACAGGGGCCCTAACACTGAAGCTTTCTTT
15 | TRBJ2-5 | - | TRBV5-1 | - | CASSPDSPVQETQYF | TGCGCCAGCAGCCCGGACAGCCCCGTCCAAGAGACCCAGTACTTC
12 | TRBJ2-5 | - | TRBV18 | - | CASSPREGGQYF | TGTGCCAGCTCACCACGTGAGGGCGGGCAGTACTTC
15 | TRBJ2-3 | TRBD2 | TRBV5-4 | - | CASSSKRGVTDTQYF | TGTGCCAGCAGTTCCAAGCGGGGGGTGACAGATACGCAGTATTTT
17 | TRBJ1-4 | TRBD1 | TRBV7-9 | once | CASSFWTGPATNEKLFF | TGTGCCAGCAGCTTCTGGACAGGGCCCGCAACTAATGAAAAACTGTTTTTT
15 | TRBJ2-5 | - | TRBV6-1 | - | CAISSDQGGRGEQYF | TGTGCCATCTCGTCGGATCAGGGGGGGCGCGGTGAGCAGTACTTC
14 | TRBJ2-5 | - | TRBV10-3 | - | CAISDRTAQETQYF | TGTGCCATCAGTGACAGGACAGCGCAAGAGACCCAGTACTTC
14 | TRBJ2-1 | TRBD2 | TRBV12-3/TRBV12-4 | few | CASTTSGTYNEQFF | TGTGCCAGCACGACGAGCGGGACCTACAATGAGCAGTTCTTC
15 | TRBJ2-6 | - | TRBV5-5 | few | CASSPGFSGANVLTF | TGTGCCAGCAGCCCCGGGTTCTCTGGGGCCAACGTCCTGACTTTC
19 | TRBJ2-3 | - | TRBV4-1 | - | CASSQDWAPPGPGRDTQYF | TGCGCCAGCAGCCAAGATTGGGCCCCCCCGGGACCCGGGCGGGATACGCAGTATTTT
12 | TRBJ2-5 | - | TRBV12-3/TRBV12-4 | many | CATQGLQETQYF | TGTGCCACCCAGGGGCTCCAAGAGACCCAGTACTTC
14 | TRBJ2-5 | TRBD2 | TRBV6-6 | once | CASSYAGGWETQYF | TGTGCCAGCAGTTATGCGGGAGGATGGGAGACCCAGTACTTC
12 | TRBJ2-1 | - | TRBV6-2/TRBV6-3 | few | CAASGIYNEQFF | TGTGCCGCTTCGGGGATCTACAATGAGCAGTTCTTC
12 | TRBJ2-7 | - | TRBV2 | - | CASSARVGEQYF | TGTGCCAGCAGCGCCAGGGTCGGCGAGCAGTACTTC
14 | TRBJ1-6 | - | TRBV12-3/TRBV12-4 | many | CASSRDSYNSPLHF | TGTGCCAGCAGCCGAGACAGCTACAATTCACCCCTCCACTTT
14 | TRBJ2-1 | TRBD2 | TRBV14 | - | CASSPPLAVNEQFF | TGTGCCAGCAGCCCGCCACTAGCGGTCAATGAGCAGTTCTTC
13 | TRBJ2-3 | - | TRBV10-3 | few | CALGTPSTDTQYF | TGTGCCCTCGGGACTCCTAGCACAGATACGCAGTATTTT
14 | TRBJ2-7 | - | TRBV18 | - | CASSLAADTYEQYF | TGTGCCAGCTCACTAGCGGCGGATACCTACGAGCAGTACTTC
20 | TRBJ2-2 | TRBD2 | TRBV20-1 | - | CSARDRTSGGRGPNTGELFF | TGCAGTGCTAGAGATCGAACTAGCGGGGGGAGAGGCCCGAACACCGGGGAGCTGTTTTTT
14 | TRBJ1-4 | - | TRBV29-1 | once | CSVEVSGTNEKLFF | TGCAGCGTTGAAGTTTCCGGAACTAATGAAAAACTGTTTTTT
15 | TRBJ1-2 | TRBD1 | TRBV5-1 | - | CASRLGQGERYGYTF | TGCGCCAGCAGACTTGGACAGGGAGAACGCTATGGCTACACCTTC
16 | TRBJ2-4 | TRBD2 | TRBV2 | many | CASRHGLAGGKNIQYF | TGTGCCAGCAGACACGGACTAGCGGGGGGTAAAAACATTCAGTACTTC
16 | TRBJ1-4 | TRBD1 | TRBV5-1 | - | CASSLEDRATNEKLFF | TGCGCCAGCAGCTTGGAGGACAGGGCAACTAATGAAAAACTGTTTTTT
15 | TRBJ2-1 | TRBD2 | TRBV3-1 | few | CASSQRDSSYNEQFF | TGTGCCAGCAGTCAGCGGGACTCCTCCTACAATGAGCAGTTCTTC
13 | TRBJ1-5 | - | TRBV10-3 | - | CAISESGGQPQHF | TGTGCCATCAGTGAGTCCGGAGGTCAGCCCCAGCATTTT
14 | TRBJ1-4 | - | TRBV11-2 | few | CASSQGTTNEKLFF | TGTGCCAGCAGCCAGGGGACAACTAATGAAAAACTGTTTTTT
14 | TRBJ1-5 | - | TRBV2 | - | CASRVGGSGQPQHF | TGTGCCAGCAGAGTCGGGGGGTCAGGACAGCCCCAGCATTTT
14 | TRBJ2-3 | - | TRBV6-1 | - | CASSGSGRTDTQYF | TGTGCCAGCAGTGGTTCGGGTCGCACAGATACGCAGTATTTT
15 | TRBJ2-2 | TRBD1 | TRBV7-8 | - | CASSFSGGAPGELFF | TGTGCCAGCAGCTTCTCAGGGGGCGCCCCCGGGGAGCTGTTTTTT
14 | TRBJ1-1 | TRBD1 | TRBV6-2/TRBV6-3 | few | CASSYRGQGTEAFF | TGTGCCAGCAGCTACAGGGGGCAGGGCACTGAAGCTTTCTTT
12 | TRBJ2-2 | - | TRBV9 | once | CASGRSAGELFF | TGTGCCAGCGGCCGTTCGGCCGGGGAGCTGTTTTTT